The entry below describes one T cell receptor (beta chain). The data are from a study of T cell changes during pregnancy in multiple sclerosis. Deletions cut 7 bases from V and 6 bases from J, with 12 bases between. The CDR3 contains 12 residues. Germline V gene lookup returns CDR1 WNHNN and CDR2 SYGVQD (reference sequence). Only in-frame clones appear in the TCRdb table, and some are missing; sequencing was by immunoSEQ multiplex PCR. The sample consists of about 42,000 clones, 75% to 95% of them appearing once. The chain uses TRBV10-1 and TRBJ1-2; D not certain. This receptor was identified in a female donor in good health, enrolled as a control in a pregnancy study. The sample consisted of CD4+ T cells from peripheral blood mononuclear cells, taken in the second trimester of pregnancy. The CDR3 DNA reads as TGCGCCAGCACCTATCCCGGGAATGGCTACACCTTC. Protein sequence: CASTYPGNGYTF.